One sample yielded the 3 T cell receptor beta chains listed below, sequenced in a study of cytomegalovirus exposure and HLA in healthy donors. PCR was performed using 60 Vbeta and 13 Jbeta primers. The table came from immunoSEQ multiplex PCR; TCRdb's copy has only in-frame clones and leaves some out. The table includes tens of thousands of clones, roughly 76% detected once. Sequencing was performed on PBMCs. The receptors were gathered from a woman under 40 in good health and CMV-seronegative.

The rearrangement joins TRBV9 to TRBJ2-2; D uncertain. This CDR3 spans 14 amino acids. Trimming pared 3 bases from V and 0 bases from J, leaving 6 bases between. Per the germline V gene, CDR1 is SGDLS and CDR2 is YYNGEE. The CDR3 loop is CASSGPPNTGELFF. The CDR3 bases are TGTGCCAGCAGCGGGCCACCGAACACCGGGGAGCTGTTTTTT. The full variable domain, completed using reference TRBV9 and TRBJ2-2, is DSGVTQTPKHLITATGQRVTLRCSPRSGDLSVYWYQQSLDQGLQFLIQYYNGEERAKGNILERFSAQQFPDLHSELNLSSLELGDSALYFCASSGPPNTGELFFGEGSRLTVL.

The chain recombines TRBV28 with TRBJ1-5; TRBD1 aligns across 7 bases. Germline V gives CDR1 MDHEN, CDR2 SYDVKM. V shed 3 bases and J 11 bases; nucleotides not matched to a gene: 10. The length of the CDR3 is 14 residues. The CDR3 loop reads CASSFQGDLSAQHF. Here the CDR3 DNA reads TGTGCCAGCAGTTTTCAGGGGGACCTTTCGGCCCAGCATTTT.

The rearrangement joins TRBV11-3 to TRBJ2-3, with 11 positions matching TRBD2. The CDR3 is 15 amino acids. Per the germline V gene, CDR1 is SGHNT and CDR2 is YENEEA. V was pared by 5 bases and J by 3 bases, with 4 bases of the junction left unmatched. For the CDR3, the DNA is TGTGCCAGCAGCCGCACTAGCGGGAGAACAGATACGCAGTATTTT. It specifies CASSRTSGRTDTQYF. Combining the CDR3 with reference TRBV11-3 and TRBJ2-3 gives the whole variable domain EAGVVQSPRYKIIEKKQPVAFWCNPISGHNTLYWYLQNLGQGPELLIRYENEEAVDDSQLPKDRFSAERLKGVDSTLKIQPAELGDSAVYLCASSRTSGRTDTQYFGPGTRLTVL.